These T cell receptor beta chains were read from a single sample in a study of shared clonotypes between healthy human individuals. This table comes from immunoSEQ multiplex PCR, and its TCRdb copy is limited to in-frame clones, with some not included. The sample lists more than 2,000,000 clones, around nine tenths occurring once. The sample taken for sequencing was naive CD4+ T cells sorted from blood. Receptors were obtained from a man aged 18 to 29 in good health. Both conserved end residues are part of each CDR3. A D gene is named only where the DNA matches it firmly. Clone size is stated in some rows and not others, as once, few, many or a class when expanded.

DNA: TGTGCCAGCAGCGTAGTAGGGGCTCAAGAGACCCAGTACTTC
CDR3: CASSVVGAQETQYF
length: 14
J: TRBJ2-5
V: TRBV9
D: NA
size: NA

DNA: TGTGCCAGCAGTATACTTGGGGACGGCTACGAGCAGTACTTC
CDR3: CASSILGDGYEQYF
length: 14
J: TRBJ2-7
V: TRBV2
D: NA
size: NA

DNA: TGCGCCAGCAGTGAGGGATCCGACGGGGCCTACGAGCAGTACTTC
CDR3: CASSEGSDGAYEQYF
length: 15
J: TRBJ2-7
V: TRBV10-1
D: NA
size: few

DNA: TGTGCCAGTAGTATACTGGGGACGGACCTAAACAATGAGCAGTTCTTC
CDR3: CASSILGTDLNNEQFF
length: 16
J: TRBJ2-1
V: TRBV19
D: NA
size: NA

DNA: TGTGCCAGCAGTTCTCCGGGACTAGCGGCAGAGAATGAGCAGTTCTTC
CDR3: CASSSPGLAAENEQFF
length: 16
J: TRBJ2-1
V: TRBV28
D: TRBD2
size: NA

DNA: TGTGCCAGCAGCTTGGTCTACGGGGGGCGTCACTTC
CDR3: CASSLVYGGRHF
length: 12
J: TRBJ2-5
V: TRBV5-6
D: NA
size: NA

DNA: TGTGCCAGCAGTGATACTCGGACAGGGGACACTGAAGCTTTCTTT
CDR3: CASSDTRTGDTEAFF
length: 15
J: TRBJ1-1
V: TRBV25-1
D: TRBD1
size: NA

DNA: TGTGCCATCAGTGAGCGGGGGGAAGCTTTCTTT
CDR3: CAISERGEAFF
length: 11
J: TRBJ1-1
V: TRBV10-3
D: NA
size: few

DNA: TGCGCCAGCAGCCCCTCAGGGACTAGCGGAGCTCAAGAGACCCAGTACTTC
CDR3: CASSPSGTSGAQETQYF
length: 17
J: TRBJ2-5
V: TRBV5-1
D: TRBD2
size: NA

DNA: TGTGCCAGCTCACCACTGGGACAGGGCTACGAGCAGTACTTC
CDR3: CASSPLGQGYEQYF
length: 14
J: TRBJ2-7
V: TRBV18
D: TRBD1
size: NA

DNA: TGTGCCAGCAACGGACTAGCGGGGGAAACCGGGGAGCTGTTTTTT
CDR3: CASNGLAGETGELFF
length: 15
J: TRBJ2-2
V: TRBV2
D: TRBD2
size: NA

DNA: TGTGCCATCAGTGATGGCGGGGTAGGGGAGACCCAGTACTTC
CDR3: CAISDGGVGETQYF
length: 14
J: TRBJ2-5
V: TRBV10-3
D: NA
size: NA

DNA: TGCGCCAGCAGTGGAACCTACGAGCAGTACTTC
CDR3: CASSGTYEQYF
length: 11
J: TRBJ2-7
V: TRBV10-1
D: NA
size: NA